The 30 T cell receptor beta chains in this list originate from one sample, sequenced in a study of cytomegalovirus exposure and HLA in healthy donors. PCR involved 60 Vbeta and 13 Jbeta primers. This table comes from immunoSEQ multiplex PCR, and its TCRdb copy is limited to in-frame clones, with some not included. The table shows 70,000 or so clones, with around three quarters occurring only once. Sequencing used PBMCs. These TCRs come from a man aged 18 to 29 in good health and CMV-seropositive.

This clone was recorded once. The CDR3 here is CASSYGTGETQYF. DNA for the CDR3: TGTGCCAGCAGTTACGGGACAGGGGAGACCCAGTACTTC. V and J are TRBV6-5 and TRBJ2-5; 9 positions agree with TRBD1. This CDR3 contains 13 residues. CDR1 and CDR2 (germline): MNHEY, SVGAGI. V lost 2 bases, J lost 5 bases, and 0 bases stayed unmatched.

This chain joins TRBV4-1 and TRBJ2-5, with unresolved D. The CDR3 is 16 amino acids. Trimming cost V 0 bases and J 1 base, with 12 bases left between them. Germline assignment: CDR1 MGHRA and CDR2 YSYEKL. The CDR3 sequence is CASSQEGRGVQETQYF. The CDR3 DNA reads TGCGCCAGCAGCCAAGAAGGCCGCGGAGTCCAAGAGACCCAGTACTTC.

V is TRBV9 and J is TRBJ2-7, with D possibly being TRBD2 (6 bases). V lost 5 bases and J lost 1, with 13 bases in between. The germline V gene encodes CDR1 SGDLS and CDR2 YYNGEE. The length of the CDR3 is 14 residues. The chain's CDR3 is CASRAGTESYEQYF. CDR3 nucleotide sequence: TGTGCCAGCAGGGCCGGGACTGAATCCTACGAGCAGTACTTC.

This clone was detected a few times. The V call is TRBV6-1, the J call TRBJ2-7, with 7 bases that match TRBD2. J lost 0 bases, V lost 6 bases, and 8 bases had no gene match. The CDR3 is 15 amino acids. Germline CDR1 and CDR2: MNHNS and SASEGT. Written as DNA, the CDR3 is TGTGCCAGCAGGCCTCTGGCTAGCGGCTCCTACGAGCAGTACTTC. This gives the protein CASRPLASGSYEQYF.

V and J are TRBV5-1 and TRBJ2-3, with D perhaps matching TRBD2 (6 bases). The CDR3 runs 16 residues. V was cut by 4 bases and J by 3 bases, with 18 bases left in between. From germline, CDR1 is SGHRS and CDR2 YFSETQ. The CDR3 is CASSAGGPQGTDTQYF. For the CDR3, the DNA is TGCGCCAGCAGCGCCGGAGGGCCCCAAGGTACAGATACGCAGTATTTT.

The V gene is TRBV6-5, the J gene TRBJ2-5; D possibly corresponds to TRBD1 (5 bases). CDR1 MNHEY and CDR2 SVGAGI come from the germline V gene. The CDR3 totals 14 residues. The V gene lost 4 bases and the J gene lost 5 bases, with 14 bases spanning the gap. CDR3 residues: CASSLGVAGETQYF. The CDR3, as DNA: TGTGCCAGCAGTTTAGGGGTGGCAGGGGAGACCCAGTACTTC.

The V call is TRBV29-1, the J call TRBJ2-3; 7 bases are shared with TRBD2. Trimming cost V 6 bases and J 4 bases; bases outside gene matches: 7. The CDR3 spans 13 residues. Germline loops: CDR1 SQVTM, CDR2 ANQGSEA. The CDR3 sequence is CSVERGPSDTQYF. CDR3 sequence (DNA): TGCAGCGTCGAGCGGGGTCCCTCAGATACGCAGTATTTT.

V usage is TRBV4-1 and J usage is TRBJ2-7; D is undetermined. Germline V CDR1 and CDR2: MGHRA, YSYEKL. The V end was cut by 7 bases, the J end by 4 bases, with 11 bases between. CDR3 length equals 12 residues. CDR3 DNA: TGCGCCAGCACCCCGACAAGTTACGAGCAGTACTTC. This sequence encodes CASTPTSYEQYF.

This chain connects TRBV2 to TRBJ1-4; 8 bases align to TRBD1. Germline V gene data show CDR1 as SNHLY and CDR2 as FYNNEI. There are 13 residues in the CDR3. J was trimmed by 6 bases and V by 7 bases; bases with no gene match: 4. CDR3 DNA: TGTGCCAGCAACTCGGGACAGGATGAAAAACTGTTTTTT. This gives the protein CASNSGQDEKLFF.

V usage is TRBV7-9 and J usage is TRBJ1-1; TRBD1 agrees at 7 bases. V gave up 4 bases and J gave up 0 bases; unmatched junction bases: 2. This CDR3 contains 14 residues. Germline assignment: CDR1 SEHNR and CDR2 FQNEAQ (reference sequence). As DNA, the CDR3 is TGTGCCAGCAGCTCGACAGGGCTGAACACTGAAGCTTTCTTT. It encodes CASSSTGLNTEAFF.

This chain joins TRBV7-8 and TRBJ2-2, with D hard to call. V shed 2 bases and J shed 3 bases, with 7 bases lying between them. Germline V lookup: CDR1 SGHVS, CDR2 FQNEAQ. This CDR3 is 14 amino acids long. The CDR3: CASSLSSHTGELFF. The CDR3 nucleotides read TGTGCCAGCAGCTTATCATCCCACACCGGGGAGCTGTTTTTT.

V gene TRBV28 combines with J gene TRBJ2-7; 7 nucleotides agree with TRBD1. Germline CDR1 is MDHEN and CDR2 is SYDVKM. The CDR3 runs to 15 residues. Trimming cost V 5 bases and J 2 bases; bases outside gene matches: 9. The CDR3 nucleotides read TGTGCCAGCAGTAAGCCGGGGACAGCGACCTACGAGCAGTACTTC. Its translation is CASSKPGTATYEQYF.

The chain is built from TRBV6-5 and TRBJ1-2; possibly TRBD1 for D (5 bases). V was cut by 6 bases and J by 2 bases, with 13 bases left in between. The CDR3 is 14 amino acids. CDR1 and CDR2 from the germline V gene are MNHEY and SVGAGI. The DNA for the CDR3 is TGTGCCAGCAGCGCATCTCAGGGAAACTATGGCTACACCTTC. This codes for CASSASQGNYGYTF.

The chain has TRBV9 and TRBJ2-5; 9 nucleotides line up with TRBD2. The CDR3 sequence is 15 residues long. V shed 0 bases and J 5 bases; nucleotides not matched to a gene: 5. Germline CDR1 is SGDLS and CDR2 is YYNGEE. The CDR3 DNA sequence: TGTGCCAGCAGCGTAGGGGCGGGAGGGCCGGAGACCCAGTACTTC. Translating gives CASSVGAGGPETQYF.

The rearrangement uses TRBV9 and TRBJ1-6, with TRBD1 as a possible D gene (5 bases). The germline V gene has CDR1 SGDLS and CDR2 YYNGEE. The CDR3 is made up of 15 amino acids. V was trimmed by 3 bases and J by 0 bases, leaving 7 bases between them. CDR3 residues: CASSDDSSYNSPLHF. CDR3 nucleotide sequence: TGTGCCAGCAGCGACGACAGCTCCTATAATTCACCCCTCCACTTT.

The chain's CDR3 is CAWSVSASGAAEQYF. The DNA for the CDR3 is TGTGCCTGGAGTGTAAGTGCTAGCGGGGCCGCCGAGCAGTACTTC. The chain recombines TRBV30 with TRBJ2-7; 9 nucleotides align to TRBD2. The germline CDR1 and CDR2 sequences are GTSNPN and SVGIG (reference sequence). The V and J ends lost 0 bases and 6 bases, in that order; junction bases with no gene match: 9. The CDR3 covers 15 residues.

The chain links TRBV2 to TRBJ1-5, with D possibly being TRBD1 (5 bases). Germline values: CDR1 SNHLY, CDR2 FYNNEI. V was cut by 1 base and J by 5 bases, with 12 bases left in between. The CDR3 sequence is 15 residues long. CDR3 sequence: CASSEETDPYQPQHF. As DNA, the CDR3 is TGTGCCAGCAGTGAAGAGACAGACCCGTATCAGCCCCAGCATTTT.

The chain has TRBV18 and TRBJ1-1; 7 nucleotides align to TRBD1. The germline V gene encodes CDR1 KGHSH and CDR2 LQKENI. The CDR3 spans 16 residues. J lost 0 bases, V lost 6 bases, and 10 bases had no gene match. The CDR3 loop reads CASSPAGTAMNTEAFF. For the CDR3, the DNA is TGTGCCAGCTCGCCCGCCGGGACAGCCATGAACACTGAAGCTTTCTTT.

The CDR3 protein is CASSMVGQGRWAQHF. The CDR3 DNA is TGTGCCAGTAGTATGGTGGGACAGGGGCGGTGGGCCCAGCATTTT. The chain has TRBV19 and TRBJ1-5; 10 bases align to TRBD1. The CDR3 spans 15 residues. The V segment lost 3 bases and the J segment 11 bases; nucleotides outside the gene matches: 10. Germline CDR1 LNHDA, CDR2 SQIVND (reference sequence).

The J gene is TRBJ1-2, the V gene TRBV5-6; 10 nucleotides line up with TRBD1. CDR1 SGHDT and CDR2 YYEEEE come from the germline V gene. This CDR3 is built from 14 residues. V was pared by 7 bases and J by 7 bases, with 10 bases of the junction left unmatched. The CDR3 is CASSQDRTGGGYTF. The CDR3 DNA is TGTGCCAGCTCGCAAGACAGGACAGGGGGTGGCTACACCTTC.

V and J are TRBV9 and TRBJ2-7, with TRBD2 matching 7 bases. Germline CDR1 is SGDLS and CDR2 is YYNGEE. V shed 0 bases, J shed 7 bases, and the junction held 10 bases outside the gene matches. CDR3 size: 15 residues. CDR3 amino acids: CASSVGLAALEEQYF. The CDR3 DNA sequence: TGTGCCAGCAGCGTAGGCCTAGCGGCATTGGAGGAGCAGTACTTC.

The rearrangement uses TRBV30 and TRBJ2-5; 9 bases are shared with TRBD2. This CDR3 spans 13 amino acids. V was clipped by 3 bases and J by 9 bases; unmatched bases: 8. Germline loops: CDR1 GTSNPN, CDR2 SVGIG (reference sequence). In nucleotides, the CDR3 is TGTGCCTGGAGCGATACTAGCGGGTCGGCCCAGTACTTC. Translation: CAWSDTSGSAQYF.

The chain employs TRBV29-1 and TRBJ2-5, with 7 bases lining up with TRBD1. There are 12 residues in the CDR3. CDR1 and CDR2 from the germline V gene are SQVTM and ANQGSEA. The V gene end was trimmed by 6 bases and the J gene end by 2 bases; junction bases not matched to a gene: 3. The CDR3 region is CSVADRQETQYF. CDR3 nucleotides: TGCAGCGTCGCGGACAGGCAAGAGACCCAGTACTTC.

Of note for this clone: Mismatch with germline at one junction end may stem from a read error. This chain joins TRBV7-7 and TRBJ2-5; D ambiguous. CDR1 and CDR2 from the germline V gene are SSHAT and FNYEAQ (reference sequence). This CDR3 spans 14 amino acids. The CDR3 bases are TGTGCTAGCAGCTTAGGGTCAAGAGCAGAGACCCAGTACTTC. As protein: CASSLGSRAETQYF. The full variable domain, completed using reference TRBV7-7 and TRBJ2-5, is GAGVSQSPRYKVTKRGQDVTLRCDPISSHATLYWYQQALGQGPEFLTYFNYEAQPDKSGLPSDRFSAERPEGSISTLTIQRTEQRDSAMYRCASSLGSRAETQYFGPGTRLLVL.

This sequence joins TRBV6-5 and TRBJ2-1; D is ambiguous. V was pared by 5 bases and J by 9 bases, with 11 bases between. CDR3 length: 12 amino acids. Germline CDR1 is MNHEY and CDR2 is SVGAGI. The CDR3 protein is CASSQSRTEQFF. The DNA for the CDR3 is TGTGCCAGCAGTCAGTCACGCACTGAGCAGTTCTTC.

The V and J genes are TRBV2 and TRBJ1-5, with TRBD1 matching 8 bases. With 5 bases clipped from V and 7 bases from J, the junction kept 4 bases outside the gene matches. This CDR3 is 13 amino acids long. Germline assignment: CDR1 SNHLY and CDR2 FYNNEI. CDR3 in DNA: TGTGCCAGCAGTACAGGGACAGGACAGCCCCAGCATTTT. Protein sequence: CASSTGTGQPQHF.

The chain employs TRBV5-6 and TRBJ1-1; 7 positions agree with TRBD1. Trimming cost V 3 bases and J 0 bases; bases outside gene matches: 2. Germline V gives CDR1 SGHDT, CDR2 YYEEEE. CDR3 size: 14 residues. CDR3 DNA: TGTGCCAGCAGCTGGGGACAGATGAACACTGAAGCTTTCTTT. Translation gives CASSWGQMNTEAFF. The full variable domain, in which reference TRBV5-6 and TRBJ1-1 provide the parts outside the CDR3, is DAGVTQSPTHLIKTRGQQVTLRCSPKSGHDTVSWYQQALGQGPQFIFQYYEEEERQRGNFPDRFSGHQFPNYSSELNVNALLLGDSALYLCASSWGQMNTEAFFGQGTRLTVV.

In its sample, this clone was seen once. The rearrangement joins TRBV21-1 to TRBJ2-3; TRBD2 was called by the table and not checked on the DNA. TRBV21-1 is listed as a pseudogene. The CDR3 spans 14 residues. The chain's CDR3 is CASRTSGLTDTQYF. The CDR3 region has the DNA TGTGCCAGCAGAACTAGCGGTCTCACAGATACGCAGTATTTT.

CDR3 loop: CASSSGQGAPNEQFF. The CDR3 DNA reads as TGTGCCAGCAGCTCCGGACAGGGGGCACCCAATGAGCAGTTCTTC. V gene TRBV7-2 combines with J gene TRBJ2-1; TRBD1 aligns across 11 bases. Germline V gene sequence: CDR1 SGHTA, CDR2 FQGNSA. V was pared by 4 bases and J by 6 bases, with 5 bases of the junction left unmatched. The length of the CDR3 is 15 residues.

The chain employs TRBV7-9 and TRBJ2-7, with 8 bases identical to TRBD2. This CDR3 is 16 amino acids long. Germline trimming cut 5 bases from V and 1 base from J; bases unmatched to any gene: 10. The germline CDR1 and CDR2 sequences are SEHNR and FQNEAQ (reference sequence). CDR3 loop: CASSLPAGGLSYEQYF. Written as DNA, the CDR3 is TGTGCCAGCAGCCTCCCCGCGGGGGGATTATCCTACGAGCAGTACTTC.